The text below deals with one T cell receptor (beta chain). The germline V and J ends were trimmed by 0 bases and 6 bases, with 9 bases remaining between them. CDR3 length equals 13 residues. Germline V gene sequence: CDR1 SGHRS, CDR2 YFSETQ. This record comes from a study of blood T cell repertoires in COVID-19. Repertoires were generated with immunoSEQ multiplex PCR, while TCRdb's copy carries only in-frame clones and drops some. Among roughly 280,000 clones listed, over 85% were seen once. Study members were between about 18 and 95 years old and lived in fewer than 30 US regions. Either two negative PCRs, clearance, or symptom resolution qualified Cohort 3 donors as recovered.

The TCR was taken from a woman aged 55 to 70 who had recovered from COVID-19. The rearrangement joins TRBV5-1 to TRBJ1-1, with no clear D. The sample consisted of PBMCs or T cells enriched from blood (not recorded which). CDR3 in amino acids: CASSLAGGAEAFF. Written as DNA, the CDR3 is TGCGCCAGCAGCTTGGCCGGAGGCGCTGAAGCTTTCTTT. The whole variable domain, remainder taken from reference TRBV5-1 and TRBJ1-1, is KAGVTQTPRYLIKTRGQQVTLSCSPISGHRSVSWYQQTPGQGLQFLFEYFSETQRNKGNFPGRFSGRQFSNSRSEMNVSTLELGDSALYLCASSLAGGAEAFFGQGTRLTVV.